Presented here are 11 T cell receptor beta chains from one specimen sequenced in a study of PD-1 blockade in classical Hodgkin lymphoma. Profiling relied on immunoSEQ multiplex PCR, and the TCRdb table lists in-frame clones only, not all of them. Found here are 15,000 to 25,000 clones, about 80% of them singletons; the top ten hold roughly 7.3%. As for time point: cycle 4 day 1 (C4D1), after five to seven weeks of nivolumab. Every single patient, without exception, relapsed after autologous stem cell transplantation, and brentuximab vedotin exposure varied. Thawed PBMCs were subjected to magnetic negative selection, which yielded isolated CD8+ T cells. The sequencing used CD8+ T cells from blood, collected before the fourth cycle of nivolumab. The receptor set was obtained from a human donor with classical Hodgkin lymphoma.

The CDR3 DNA reads TGTGCCAGCAGCGTTTTTTCTGGGGCCAACGTCCTGACTTTC. It encodes CASSVFSGANVLTF. The rearrangement joins TRBV9 to TRBJ2-6, with D unresolved. CDR3 size: 14 residues. CDR1 and CDR2 (germline): SGDLS, YYNGEE. V was pared by 2 bases and J by 1 base, with 4 bases between.

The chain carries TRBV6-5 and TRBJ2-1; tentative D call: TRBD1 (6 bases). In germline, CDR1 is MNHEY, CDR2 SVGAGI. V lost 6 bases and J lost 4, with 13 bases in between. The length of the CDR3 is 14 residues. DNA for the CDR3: TGTGCCAGCAGCCTCGGACAGATATACAATGAGCAGTTCTTC. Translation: CASSLGQIYNEQFF.

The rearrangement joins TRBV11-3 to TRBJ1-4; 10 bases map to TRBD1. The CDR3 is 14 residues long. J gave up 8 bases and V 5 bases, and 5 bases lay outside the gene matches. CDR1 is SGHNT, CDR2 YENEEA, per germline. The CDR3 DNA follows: TGTGCCAGCAGCCCCGGGACAGGGGCCGAAAAACTGTTTTTT. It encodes CASSPGTGAEKLFF.

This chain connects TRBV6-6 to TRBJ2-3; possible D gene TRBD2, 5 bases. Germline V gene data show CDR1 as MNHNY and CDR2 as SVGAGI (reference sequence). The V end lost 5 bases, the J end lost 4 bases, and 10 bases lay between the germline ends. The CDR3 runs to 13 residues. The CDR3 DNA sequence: TGTGCCAGCAGTCCGCCAGCGGCAGATACGCAGTATTTT. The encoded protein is CASSPPAADTQYF.

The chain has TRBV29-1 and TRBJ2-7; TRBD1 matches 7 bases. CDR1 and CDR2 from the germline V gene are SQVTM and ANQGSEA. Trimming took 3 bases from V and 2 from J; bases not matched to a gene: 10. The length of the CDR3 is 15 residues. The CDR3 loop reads CSVDGVQGLTYEQYF. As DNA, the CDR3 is TGCAGCGTTGATGGTGTACAGGGGCTCACCTACGAGCAGTACTTC.

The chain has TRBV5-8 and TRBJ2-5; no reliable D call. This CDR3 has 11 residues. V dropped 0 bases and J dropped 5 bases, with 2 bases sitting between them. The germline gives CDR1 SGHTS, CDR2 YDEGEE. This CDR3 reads CASSLAETQYF. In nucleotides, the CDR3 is TGTGCCAGCAGCTTGGCCGAGACCCAGTACTTC. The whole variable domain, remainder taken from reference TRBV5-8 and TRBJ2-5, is EAGVTQSPTHLIKTRGQQATLRCSPISGHTSVYWYQQALGLGLQFLLWYDEGEERNRGNFPPRFSGRQFPNYSSELNVNALELEDSALYLCASSLAETQYFGPGTRLLVL.

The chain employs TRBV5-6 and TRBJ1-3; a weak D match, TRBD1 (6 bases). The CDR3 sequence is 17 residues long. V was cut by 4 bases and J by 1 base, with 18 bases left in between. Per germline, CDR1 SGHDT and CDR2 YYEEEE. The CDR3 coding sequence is TGTGCCAGCAGCCCGGCCGGGACATTGCTTTCTGGAAACACCATATATTTT. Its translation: CASSPAGTLLSGNTIYF.

CDR3: CASSPGRNYEQYF. The DNA for the CDR3 is TGTGCCAGCAGCCCGGGACGGAATTACGAGCAGTACTTC. The chain has TRBV7-6 and TRBJ2-7, with D possibly called TRBD1 or TRBD2 (5 bases each). Germline CDR1 reads SGHVS; CDR2 reads FNYEAQ. This CDR3 is built from 13 residues. Trimming pared 5 bases from V and 4 bases from J, leaving 12 bases between.

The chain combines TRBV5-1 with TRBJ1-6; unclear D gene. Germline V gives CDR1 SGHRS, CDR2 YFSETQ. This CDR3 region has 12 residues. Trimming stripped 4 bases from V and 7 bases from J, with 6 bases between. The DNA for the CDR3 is TGCGCCAGCAGCGGTGGGAATTCACCCCTCCACTTT. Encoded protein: CASSGGNSPLHF.

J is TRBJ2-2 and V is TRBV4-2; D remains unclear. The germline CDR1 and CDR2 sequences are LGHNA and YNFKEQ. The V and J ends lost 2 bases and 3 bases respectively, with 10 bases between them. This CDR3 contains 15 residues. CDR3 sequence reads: CASSQLEIHTGELFF. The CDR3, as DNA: TGTGCCAGCAGCCAACTGGAGATCCACACCGGGGAGCTGTTTTTT.

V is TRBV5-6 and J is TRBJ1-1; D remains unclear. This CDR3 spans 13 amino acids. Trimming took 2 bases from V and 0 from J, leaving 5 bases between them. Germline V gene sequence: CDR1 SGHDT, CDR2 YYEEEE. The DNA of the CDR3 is TGTGCCAGCAGCTTCCAGGTGAACACTGAAGCTTTCTTT. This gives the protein CASSFQVNTEAFF.